This T cell receptor beta chain was found in a study of spatial heterogeneity in lung cancer. Study summary: Sequencing consistently turned up more beta-chain sequences than alpha-chain sequences. Raw reads contained each unique TCR and UMI combination more than ten times on average.

V was clipped by 4 bases and J by 1 base, with 2 bases between them. CDR1 MGHRA and CDR2 YSYEKL come from the germline V gene. The CDR3 is made up of 13 amino acids. Every individual TCR cDNA molecule carried its own unique molecular identifier, which allowed correction of PCR and sequencing errors. A single record per CDR3 protein comes from TCRdb applying MiXCR to the 5' RACE reads. The data contain approximately 7,000 distinct CDR3 sequences, roughly 4.2% of them seen just once; the ten biggest clones take up 20% to 30%. By sample fraction, this clonotype is medium-sized. Because the library targeted alpha chains, this beta chain is an off-target read whose size means little. Time point of the sample: sample taken at primary tumor resection. Whole RNA obtained from tumor, nontumor lung or frozen PBMC underwent sequencing without sorting. The donors comprised 60 to 85 untreated early-stage non-small cell lung cancer patients.

This chain joins TRBV4-1 and TRBJ2-6; D remains unclear. The input for sequencing was normal lung tissue next to the tumor, taken at surgery. This receptor was obtained from a female donor with early-stage non-small cell lung cancer. The CDR3 loop is CASSPSGANVLTF. CDR3 DNA sequence: TGCGCCAGCAGCCCATCTGGGGCCAACGTCCTGACTTTC.